This T cell receptor beta chain originates from a study of vaccination and CD4 T cells after COVID-19 (dated 2022 in TCRdb). For the study in its entirety: Convalescent patients had a positive SARS-CoV-2 result on nasal swab PCR, and of these patients, several had mild disease and one had severe disease. Six males and four females were included in the convalescent cohort, with two Hispanic individuals, seven Caucasians, two Asians and one multiracial person represented. Post-vaccine blood samples were obtained a median of approximately 74 days after the second vaccine dose, with a range of roughly 14 to 241 days. Two doses of either the Pfizer-BioNTech BNT162b2 vaccine (n=8) or the Moderna mRNA-1273 vaccine (n=2) were administered to participants. Culture stimuli were overlapping spike peptide pools from SARS-CoV-2 and from the common cold coronaviruses HCoV-NL63, HCoV-OC43 and HCoV-229E. In around 9 COVID-19 convalescent patients and 4 infection-naive healthy vaccine recipients, researchers compared the spike-specific CD4+ TCR repertoire from before mRNA vaccination with the repertoire from after. Control cultures used a CEFX viral epitope pool as positive control, an HIV-1 Nef peptide pool as negative control, or no peptide. Post-COVID blood samples were collected from convalescent patients a median of around 96 days after diagnosis, with a range of about 35 to 161 days. The research as a whole found: An increase in the median number of SARS-CoV-2-reactive clonotypes from 20 to 25 after infection to some 38 after vaccination was observed, but the change was not found to be significant. Relatively few convalescent patients were included in the study, and early timepoints after natural infection were not analyzed. Of the vaccine-specific clones found in convalescent patients, nearly all (304 of 307) were mono-reactive for SARS-CoV-2 spike instead of being cross-reactive with common cold coronaviruses. In convalescent patients, a median approximately 90% of post-vaccine SARS-CoV-2-reactive clones were detected only after vaccination, suggesting vaccine-specific priming.

With regard to this clonotype: Its specific antigen is unknown. No base quality information exists; no much larger clone differs at one position.

Read against the paper, the sample's treatment or condition label means: approximately 11-day PBMC culture with coronavirus spike peptide pools or control peptides (ViraFEST assay). The ViraFEST assay, used in the study, expanded antigen-specific T cells with peptide pools and then identified the expanded clonotypes through TCR sequencing. The convalescent patients' positive SARS-CoV-2 PCR tests fell between March and December 2020, which was before the Alpha, Beta and Delta variants emerged in the United States. PBMCs were cultured at two million per well in IMDM supplemented with around 5% human AB serum and approximately 10 IU/ml IL-2, with 9.5 to 10 ug/ml peptide pools added. Half of the culture medium was replaced with fresh IL-2-containing medium on days 3 and 7. After about nine days of culture, CD4+ T cells were isolated by negative selection with the EasySep CD4+ T cell isolation kit. Ficoll-Paque Plus gradient centrifugation was used to isolate PBMCs from whole blood, and the isolated PBMCs were then either used fresh or cryopreserved at -140C. Culture conditions were generally each tested in triplicate wells.

Receptor amplification or capture employed PCR. DNA from cultured CD4+ T cells was subjected to TCR sequencing with the Oncomine TCR Beta short-read assay at the Johns Hopkins FTIC core. The QIAamp micro DNA kit was used to extract genomic DNA from the cultured CD4+ T cells. Oncomine TCR Beta libraries from cultured CD4+ T cells were pooled using unique dual indexes and sequenced on an Illumina iSeq 100. The published analysis was carried out like this. Non-productive sequences were removed, and CDR3s that did not start with C, did not end with F or W, or were shorter than 7 amino acids were discarded. The MANAFEST web application was used to identify antigen-specific clonotypes by comparing peptide-stimulated wells against reference wells and other culture wells. An FDR below 0.05, an odds ratio above 5, and a productive frequency above 0.1% in at least two of three replicate wells were required for clones to be considered positive. A clonotype counted as cross-reactive if it showed significant expansion both in the SARS-CoV-2 spike wells and in at least one common cold coronavirus spike condition. Using R version 3.6.1, CDR3 homology was evaluated through Levenshtein distances (stringdist) along with unrooted phylogenetic trees (ape). TCRdb redid the processing of the public reads, applying fastp at Q25 and MiXCR, and retained in-frame beta chains. Each entry merges the rows of one CDR3 protein and shows their most common DNA and genes. These V and J calls rely on TCRdb rather than the paper's analysis. The sample profile shows 15,000 or so distinct CDR3 sequences; around 50% of them were found once. 11% to 15% of the sample comes from the top ten.

At the junction V is shortened by 5 bases and J by 0 bases; bases outside the gene matches: 10. CDR1 and CDR2 (SGHVS, FQNEAQ) derive from the germline V gene. Measured from the cysteine to the phenylalanine, the CDR3 is 18 residues long. Only the CDR3 part of the read is kept: 54 bases, read in frame from the first base. Material for sequencing was CD4+ T cells from blood, cultured in vitro. The chain is encoded by TRBV7-8 joined to TRBJ2-6, with 7 bases aligning to TRBD1. This TCR was recovered from a human donor who had recovered from COVID-19. The CDR3 region has the sequence CASSPWDSHSSGANVLTF. The sequenced DNA: TGTGCCAGCAGCCCCTGGGACAGTCACTCCTCTGGGGCCAACGTCCTGACTTTC.